This T cell receptor beta chain was profiled in a study of immune characterization of retroperitoneal liposarcoma. In TCRdb, the PCR reads were re-called with MiXCR into one record per CDR3 protein. Found here are about 3,000 distinct CDR3 sequences, roughly 45% of them singletons; the top ten hold 40% to 55%. V was pared by 7 bases and J by 2 bases, with 7 bases of the junction left unmatched. CDR3 length: 15 amino acids. The V gene's germline CDR1 is MNHNS and CDR2 SASEGT. This clonotype is labeled medium-sized. This clonotype originated in a male donor with retroperitoneal liposarcoma. The sample taken for sequencing was tumor tissue. The chain combines TRBV6-1 with TRBJ2-3; 9 positions match TRBD2. CDR3 in amino acids: CASKRSGSNTDTQYF. DNA of the CDR3: TGTGCCAGCAAACGTAGCGGGAGCAACACAGATACGCAGTATTTT.